Listed below are T cell receptor beta chains from one sample, sequenced in a study of neoadjuvant anti-PD-1 for oral cavity cancer. Sequenced by immunoSEQ multiplex PCR; TCRdb stores in-frame clones only, minus some. This table holds 84,000 or so clones, 84% found once. The sample in question was PBMCs, obtained before nivolumab (anti-PD-1) treatment. All receptors come from a person aged 40-85 years with oral cavity squamous cell carcinoma. Both conserved end residues are part of each CDR3. The D gene is left open where the match is weak. Some rows mark clone size as missing; the rest say once, few, many or name a class of expanded clone.

j_call | v_call | cdr3_length | d_call | clone_size | cdr3_aa | cdr3_nt
TRBJ2-7 | TRBV6-5 | 13 | TRBD1 | - | CASSRDRSYEQYF | TGTGCCAGCAGCCGGGACAGATCCTACGAGCAGTACTTC
TRBJ2-7 | TRBV11-2 | 12 | - | - | CASSLPLLGQYF | TGTGCCAGCAGCTTGCCCCTCCTCGGGCAGTACTTC
TRBJ1-5 | TRBV2 | 12 | - | few | CASSRAGTSQHF | TGTGCCAGCAGTCGCGCCGGGACCTCCCAGCATTTT
TRBJ1-5 | TRBV13 | 15 | - | - | CASSLGGGAGQPQHF | TGTGCCAGCAGCTTAGGCGGGGGCGCAGGTCAGCCCCAGCATTTT
TRBJ2-2 | TRBV5-1 | 18 | TRBD2 | - | CASSLFFTSGSNTGELFF | TGCGCCAGCAGCTTGTTTTTTACTAGCGGCAGTAACACCGGGGAGCTGTTTTTT
TRBJ2-6 | TRBV28 | 17 | TRBD1 | - | CASSSTGALSGANVLTF | TGTGCCAGCAGTTCGACAGGGGCCCTTTCTGGGGCCAACGTCCTGACTTTC
TRBJ2-7 | TRBV11-2 | 12 | TRBD2 | - | CASSWGGDEQYF | TGTGCCAGCAGCTGGGGAGGGGACGAGCAGTACTTC
TRBJ2-7 | TRBV6-6 | 16 | - | - | CASSSGLRGPGYEQYF | TGTGCCAGCAGTTCCGGTCTGCGGGGACCCGGGTACGAGCAGTACTTC
TRBJ1-2 | TRBV6-1 | 13 | - | - | CASSDEPNYGYTF | TGTGCCAGCAGTGACGAACCTAACTATGGCTACACCTTC
TRBJ2-5 | TRBV29-1 | 13 | TRBD1 | - | CSVEKGARETQYF | TGCAGCGTTGAAAAGGGGGCACGGGAGACCCAGTACTTC
TRBJ2-5 | TRBV6-1 | 14 | TRBD1 | - | CASSRDRAQETQYF | TGTGCCAGCAGTCGGGACAGGGCCCAAGAGACCCAGTACTTC
TRBJ2-5 | TRBV9 | 15 | - | - | CASSVGAERKETQYF | TGTGCCAGCAGCGTAGGGGCGGAACGAAAAGAGACCCAGTACTTC